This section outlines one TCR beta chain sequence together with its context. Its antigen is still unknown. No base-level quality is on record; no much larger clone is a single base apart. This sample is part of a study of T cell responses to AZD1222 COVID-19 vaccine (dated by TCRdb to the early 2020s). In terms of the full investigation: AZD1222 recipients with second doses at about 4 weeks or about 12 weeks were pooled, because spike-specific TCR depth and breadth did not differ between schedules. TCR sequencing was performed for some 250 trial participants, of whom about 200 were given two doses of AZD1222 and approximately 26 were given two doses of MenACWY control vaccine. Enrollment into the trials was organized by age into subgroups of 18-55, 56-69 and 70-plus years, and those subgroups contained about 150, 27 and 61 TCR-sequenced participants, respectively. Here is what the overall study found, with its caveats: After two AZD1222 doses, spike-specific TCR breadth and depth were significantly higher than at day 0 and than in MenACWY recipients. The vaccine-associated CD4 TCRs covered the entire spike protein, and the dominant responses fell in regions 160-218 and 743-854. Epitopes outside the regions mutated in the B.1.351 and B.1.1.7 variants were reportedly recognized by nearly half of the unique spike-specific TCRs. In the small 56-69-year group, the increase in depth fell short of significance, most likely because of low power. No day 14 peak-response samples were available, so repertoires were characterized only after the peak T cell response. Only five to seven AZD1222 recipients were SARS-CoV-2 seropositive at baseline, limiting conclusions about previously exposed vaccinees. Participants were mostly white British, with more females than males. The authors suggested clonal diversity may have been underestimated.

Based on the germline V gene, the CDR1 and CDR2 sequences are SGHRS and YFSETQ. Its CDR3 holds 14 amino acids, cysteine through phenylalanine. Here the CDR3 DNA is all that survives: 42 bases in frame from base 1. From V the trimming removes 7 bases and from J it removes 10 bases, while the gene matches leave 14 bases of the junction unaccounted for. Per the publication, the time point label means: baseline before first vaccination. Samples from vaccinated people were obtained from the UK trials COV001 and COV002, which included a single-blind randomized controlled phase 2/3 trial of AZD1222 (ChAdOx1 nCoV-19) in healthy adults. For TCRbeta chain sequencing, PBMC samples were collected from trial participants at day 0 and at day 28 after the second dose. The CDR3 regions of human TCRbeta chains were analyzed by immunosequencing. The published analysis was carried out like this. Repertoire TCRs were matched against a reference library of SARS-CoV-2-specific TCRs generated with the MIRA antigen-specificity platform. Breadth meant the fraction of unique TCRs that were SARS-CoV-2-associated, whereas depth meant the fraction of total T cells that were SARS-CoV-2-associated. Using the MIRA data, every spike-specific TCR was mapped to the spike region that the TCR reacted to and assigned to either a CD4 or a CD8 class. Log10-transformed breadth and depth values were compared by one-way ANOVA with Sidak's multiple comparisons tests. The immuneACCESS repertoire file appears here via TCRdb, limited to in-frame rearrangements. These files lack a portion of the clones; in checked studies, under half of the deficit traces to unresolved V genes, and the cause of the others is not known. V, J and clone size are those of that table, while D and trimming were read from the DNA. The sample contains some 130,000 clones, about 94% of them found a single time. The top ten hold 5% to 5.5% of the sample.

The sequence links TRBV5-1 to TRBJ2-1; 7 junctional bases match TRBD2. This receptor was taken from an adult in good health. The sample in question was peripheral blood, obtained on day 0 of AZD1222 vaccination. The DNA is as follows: TGCGCCAGCCTCGGGACTACCCTCGGAGGGGAGCAGTTCTTC. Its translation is CASLGTTLGGEQFF.